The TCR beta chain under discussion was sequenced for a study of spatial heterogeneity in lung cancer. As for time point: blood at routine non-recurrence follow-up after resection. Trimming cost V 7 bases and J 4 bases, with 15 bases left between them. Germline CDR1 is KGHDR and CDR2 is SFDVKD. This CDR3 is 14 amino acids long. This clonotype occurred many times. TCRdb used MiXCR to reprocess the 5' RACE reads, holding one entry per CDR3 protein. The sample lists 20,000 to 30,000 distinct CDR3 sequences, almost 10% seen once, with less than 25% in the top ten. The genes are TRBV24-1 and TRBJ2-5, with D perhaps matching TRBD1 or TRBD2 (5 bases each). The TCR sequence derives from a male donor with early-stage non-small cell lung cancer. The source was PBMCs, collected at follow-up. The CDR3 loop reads CATSPRDGRETQYF. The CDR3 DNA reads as TGTGCCACCAGCCCCCGGGACGGTCGAGAGACCCAGTACTTC.